A single sample is the source of the 23 T cell receptor beta chains below, sequenced in a study of blood T cells in healthy people across ages. Sample-barcoded 5' priming and a J-beta primer mix drove a second PCR of about 6 to 12 cycles. TCRdb analysed the 5' RACE reads with MiXCR anew, one entry per CDR3 protein. The repertoire holds some 1.5 million distinct CDR3 sequences, with under 30% as singletons. Sequencing input: blood. These receptors originate from a woman in her twenties or thirties in good health.

The genes are TRBV5-5 and TRBJ2-7; D is ambiguous. V was shortened by 2 bases and J by 1 base, with 16 bases between the two germline ends. Looked up from germline, CDR1 is SGHKS and CDR2 is YYEKEE (reference sequence). CDR3 length equals 16 residues. Written as DNA, the CDR3 is TGTGCCAGCAGCTTCCAGTTCCGGCTTGGGTCCTACGAGCAGTACTTC. Translated: CASSFQFRLGSYEQYF.

The chain combines TRBV20-1 with TRBJ2-6; D possibly matches TRBD1 or TRBD2 (5 bases each). Germline CDR1 is DFQATT and CDR2 is SNEGSKA (reference sequence). The CDR3 extends over 16 amino acids. Trimming left V 1 base short and J 0 bases short, with 10 bases between. The CDR3 region has the DNA TGCAGTGCTAGAGGGGGGTACAGCTCTGGGGCCAACGTCCTGACTTTC. Translating gives CSARGGYSSGANVLTF.

Concerning this clonotype itself: The junction and the germline gene differ at one end; a read error may be behind it. The J gene is TRBJ2-7, the V gene TRBV5-1; 9 bases match TRBD2. Germline values: CDR1 SGHRS, CDR2 YFSETQ. The CDR3 has 15 amino acids. CDR3 in amino acids: CASSHALAGTYGQYF. CDR3 nucleotides: TGCGCCAGCAGCCATGCCCTAGCGGGGACCTACGGGCAGTACTTC. The whole variable domain, remainder taken from reference TRBV5-1 and TRBJ2-7, is KAGVTQTPRYLIKTRGQQVTLSCSPISGHRSVSWYQQTPGQGLQFLFEYFSETQRNKGNFPGRFSGRQFSNSRSEMNVSTLELGDSALYLCASSHALAGTYGQYFGPGTRLTVT.

The table lists this clonotype with many counts. V is TRBV6-2 or TRBV6-3 and J is TRBJ2-4; D ambiguous. The CDR3 runs 16 residues. Germline V gene sequence: CDR1 MNHEY, CDR2 SVGEGT. V dropped 7 bases and J dropped 0 bases, with 16 bases sitting between them. The CDR3 here is CASTTGGPRAKNIQYF. The CDR3, as DNA: TGTGCCAGCACCACCGGCGGTCCTCGAGCCAAAAACATTCAGTACTTC.

V gene TRBV12-3 or TRBV12-4 combines with J gene TRBJ1-4; D unresolved. V dropped 0 bases and J dropped 0 bases, with 5 bases sitting between them. The CDR3 runs to 15 residues. The CDR3 sequence is CASSLAYATNEKLFF. The CDR3 nucleotides read TGTGCCAGCAGTTTAGCTTATGCAACTAATGAAAAACTGTTTTTT.

A remark on this clonotype: This clone may be a read error of a much larger clone one base away. The rearrangement joins TRBV7-2 to TRBJ2-3, with D uncertain. Per the germline V gene, CDR1 is SGHTA and CDR2 is FQGNSA. This CDR3 region has 13 residues. The CDR3 reads CASSLERPDAQYF. The CDR3 DNA sequence: TGTGCCAGCAGCTTAGAGCGTCCAGATGCGCAGTATTTT.

V is TRBV12-3 or TRBV12-4 and J is TRBJ1-2; TRBD1 matches at 7 bases. After removal of 5 bases from V and 3 bases from J, the junction contained 9 bases not matched to a gene. There are 15 residues in the CDR3. CDR3 bases: TGTGCCAGCAGTCCCTCCGAGGGGGCGTACTATGGCTACACCTTC. This sequence encodes CASSPSEGAYYGYTF.

Notes on this clonotype: It may be a read error: a sequence one base away is much more abundant. This chain connects TRBV29-1 to TRBJ1-1; unclear D gene. V was shortened by 2 bases and J by 6 bases, with 13 bases between the two germline ends. This CDR3 has 13 residues. The germline gives CDR1 SQVTM, CDR2 ANQGSEA. CDR3 bases: TGCAGCGTTGAACGGGCCCAAGGCGCTGAAGCTTTCTTT. It specifies CSVERAQGAEAFF.

This clonotype was detected only a few times. The chain links TRBV2 to TRBJ1-6; a possible D gene is TRBD1 (5 bases). Germline assignment: CDR1 SNHLY and CDR2 FYNNEI. The V end lost 10 bases, the J end lost 9 bases, and 22 bases lay between the germline ends. This CDR3 comprises 15 residues. The CDR3 loop reads CATKEGSVVSSPLHF. The CDR3 nucleotides read TGTGCCACCAAAGAGGGGAGTGTTGTGAGTTCACCCCTCCACTTT.

Many counts were recorded for this clonotype. V gene TRBV29-1 combines with J gene TRBJ1-4, with 8 bases that match TRBD1. There are 13 residues in the CDR3. The V and J ends lost 7 bases and 8 bases, in that order; junction bases with no gene match: 9. Germline CDR1 and CDR2: SQVTM and ANQGSEA. CDR3 nucleotides: TGCAGCGCTAGGACAGGGACCCACGAAAAACTGTTTTTT. This translates into CSARTGTHEKLFF.

This rearrangement joins TRBV4-3 to TRBJ2-7, with D perhaps matching TRBD2 (6 bases). Germline V gene lookup returns CDR1 LGHNA and CDR2 YSLEER. V gave up 0 bases and J gave up 3 bases, with 9 bases separating them. The CDR3 spans 14 residues. CDR3 bases: TGCGCCAGCAGCCAAGACAGGGACTTCTACGAGCAGTACTTC. Protein sequence: CASSQDRDFYEQYF.

This clonotype was observed a handful of times. The junction differs from germline at one of its ends, possibly a read error. The chain combines TRBV7-9 with TRBJ2-6; 9 positions agree with TRBD1. The CDR3 totals 18 residues. The germline V gene has CDR1 SEHNR and CDR2 FQNEAQ (reference sequence). The CDR3: CAGSYLGTGYSGANVLTF. For the CDR3, the DNA is TGTGCCGGCAGCTATCTTGGGACAGGGTACTCTGGGGCCAACGTCCTGACTTTC. Variable domain in full (rest from reference TRBV7-9 and TRBJ2-6): DTGVSQNPRHKITKRGQNVTFRCDPISEHNRLYWYRQTLGQGPEFLTYFQNEAQLEKSRLLSDRFSAERPKGSFSTLEIQRTEQGDSAMYLCAGSYLGTGYSGANVLTFGAGSRLTVL.

The J gene is TRBJ2-7, the V gene TRBV27; no clear D. CDR1 and CDR2 from the germline V gene are MNHEY and SMNVEV (reference sequence). The ends were cut back, 0 bases at V and 4 bases at J, with 7 bases in the middle. The CDR3 covers 13 residues. CDR3 bases: TGTGCCAGCAGTTTATCATTTGGGTACGAGCAGTACTTC. This gives the protein CASSLSFGYEQYF.

This clonotype showed up just a few times. This chain links TRBV12-3 or TRBV12-4 with TRBJ2-5; possibly TRBD1 or TRBD2 for D (5 bases each). This CDR3 spans 14 amino acids. Trimming left V 7 bases short and J 4 bases short, with 16 bases between. As DNA, the CDR3 is TGTGCCAGCACCCCACGAGGGGAGCTAGAGACCCAGTACTTC. Protein: CASTPRGELETQYF.

This chain uses TRBV24-1 with TRBJ1-5, with TRBD1 matching 7 bases. In germline, CDR1 is KGHDR, CDR2 SFDVKD. J gave up 5 bases and V 6 bases, and 9 bases lay outside the gene matches. The CDR3 has 15 amino acids. CDR3 protein: CATSPKRQGDQPQHF. The CDR3 DNA reads TGTGCCACCAGTCCTAAACGACAGGGCGATCAGCCCCAGCATTTT.

On this clonotype: The junction and the germline gene differ at one end; a read error may be behind it. V and J are TRBV6-4 and TRBJ2-1; 9 bases are shared with TRBD1. Germline CDR1 and CDR2: MRHNA and SNTAGT. This CDR3 has 14 amino acids. The CDR3 DNA reads as TGTGCCATCAGTCGAACAGGGGGCAGGGATGGGCAGTTCTTC. Translated: CAISRTGGRDGQFF.

This clonotype was seen a handful of times. This chain connects TRBV18 to TRBJ2-5; 13 nucleotides agree with TRBD2. Trimming at V came to 4 bases and at J to 2 bases, leaving 7 bases not matched to a gene. The germline CDR1 and CDR2 sequences are KGHSH and LQKENI. The CDR3 runs 17 residues. The CDR3 region has the DNA TGTGCCAGCTCACGATTTGGGACTAGCGGGGAACAAGAGACCCAGTACTTC. It specifies CASSRFGTSGEQETQYF. The variable domain in full, with the rest retrieved from reference TRBV18 and TRBJ2-5, is NAGVMQNPRHLVRRRGQEARLRCSPMKGHSHVYWYRQLPEEGLKFMVYLQKENIIDESGMPKERFSAEFPKEGPSILRIQQVVRGDSAAYFCASSRFGTSGEQETQYFGPGTRLLVL.

Only a few counts were recorded for this clonotype. This rearrangement joins TRBV29-1 to TRBJ2-5; no firm D call. CDR1 is SQVTM and CDR2 is ANQGSEA in the germline V gene. CDR3 length: 13 residues. The V gene lost 2 bases and the J gene lost 5 bases, with 12 bases spanning the gap. CDR3 sequence reads: CSVESGQHETQYF. The CDR3 nucleotides read TGCAGCGTTGAATCGGGCCAGCATGAGACCCAGTACTTC.

In its sample, this clonotype was seen a few times. The chain has TRBV20-1 and TRBJ1-4; D gene uncertain. V was cut by 0 bases and J by 8 bases, with 13 bases left in between. The CDR3 totals 14 residues. Germline CDR1 is DFQATT and CDR2 is SNEGSKA (reference sequence). This CDR3 is CSARDFGVGEKLFF. DNA for the CDR3: TGCAGTGCTAGAGATTTTGGGGTCGGAGAAAAACTGTTTTTT.

This clonotype has ten or more counts. The genes are TRBV29-1 and TRBJ2-7; D may be TRBD2 (5 bases). With 1 base removed from V and 2 bases from J, the gap between germline ends came to 15 bases. The CDR3 contains 15 residues. Looked up from germline, CDR1 is SQVTM and CDR2 is ANQGSEA. CDR3 sequence (DNA): TGCAGCGTTGAAGGGGTTTCCCGGGGAACCTACGAGCAGTACTTC. Translating it yields CSVEGVSRGTYEQYF.

This clonotype occurred a few times. The chain combines TRBV7-9 with TRBJ2-1; 13 nucleotides agree with TRBD2. With V trimmed by 10 bases and J by 0 bases, 12 bases remained unmatched. From germline, CDR1 is SEHNR and CDR2 FQNEAQ (reference sequence). The CDR3 sequence is 18 residues long. The CDR3 nucleotides read TGTGCCATCGAGCGGGGACTAGCGGGATTGAGCTCCTACAATGAGCAGTTCTTC. This encodes CAIERGLAGLSSYNEQFF.

The CDR3 DNA is TGCGCCAGCAGCTTAGATACCCAGGGATACGCCTATGGCTACACCTTC. Its translation: CASSLDTQGYAYGYTF. The chain joins TRBV5-1 to TRBJ1-2, with a weak D call TRBD1 (5 bases). Between the trimmed V and J ends, which lost 2 bases and 4 bases, there was a span of 18 bases. The V gene's germline CDR1 is SGHRS and CDR2 YFSETQ. The CDR3 has 16 amino acids. The whole variable domain, remainder taken from reference TRBV5-1 and TRBJ1-2, is KAGVTQTPRYLIKTRGQQVTLSCSPISGHRSVSWYQQTPGQGLQFLFEYFSETQRNKGNFPGRFSGRQFSNSRSEMNVSTLELGDSALYLCASSLDTQGYAYGYTFGSGTRLTVV.

With respect to this clonotype: As the CDR3 is not closed by the conserved phenylalanine or tryptophan, this likely results from a read error. The chain joins TRBV6-1 to TRBJ2-2, with 13 bases fitting TRBD2. Germline V CDR1 and CDR2: MNHNS, SASEGT. V dropped 6 bases and J dropped 5; count of bases not matched to a gene: 15. This CDR3 region has 19 residues. The chain's CDR3 is CASSQLAGGQNRRTGELFV. The CDR3, as DNA: TGTGCCAGCAGCCAACTAGCGGGAGGGCAGAACCGAAGGACCGGGGAGCTGTTTGTT.